One and the same sample provided the 23 T cell receptor beta chains below, sequenced in a study of T cells in localized non-small cell lung cancer. Produced via immunoSEQ multiplex PCR; TCRdb's table is partial and in-frame only. Among some 1,700 clones listed, 24% were seen once. Source: normal lung tissue next to the tumor, taken before any cancer treatment. These receptors all stem from a man aged 40-75 years with stage II squamous cell lung carcinoma.

There are a few counts of this clone. The chain combines TRBV19 with TRBJ2-2, with D possibly TRBD2 on 6 matching bases. The CDR3 consists of 16 residues. The V gene's germline CDR1 is LNHDA and CDR2 SQIVND (reference sequence). The V end lost 5 bases, the J end lost 4 bases, and 17 bases lay between the germline ends. The CDR3 DNA reads TGTGCCAGTAGTCCACTTGACGGGAGATTCACCGGGGAGCTGTTTTTT. Amino acid sequence: CASSPLDGRFTGELFF.

The chain has TRBV11-3 and TRBJ2-1, with TRBD2 identical over 9 bases. Losses at the gene ends were 5 bases for V and 7 bases for J; bases not matched to a gene: 9. The CDR3 sequence is 15 residues long. Germline V gene data show CDR1 as SGHNT and CDR2 as YENEEA. The chain's CDR3 is CASSQGLAEGNEQFF. CDR3 nucleotide sequence: TGTGCCAGCAGCCAGGGACTAGCAGAGGGGAATGAGCAGTTCTTC. The full variable domain, completed using reference TRBV11-3 and TRBJ2-1, is EAGVVQSPRYKIIEKKQPVAFWCNPISGHNTLYWYLQNLGQGPELLIRYENEEAVDDSQLPKDRFSAERLKGVDSTLKIQPAELGDSAVYLCASSQGLAEGNEQFFGPGTRLTVL.

This clone came up a few times. The J gene is TRBJ1-2, the V gene TRBV6-8; TRBD1 matches at 8 bases. CDR3 length: 16 amino acids. The germline V gene has CDR1 MNHGY and CDR2 SAAAGT. With 7 bases clipped from V and 2 bases from J, the junction kept 12 bases outside the gene matches. The CDR3 sequence is CASTLLGAGGNYGYTF. In nucleotides, the CDR3 is TGTGCCAGCACCCTCCTCGGGGCAGGGGGCAACTATGGCTACACCTTC.

The CDR3: CASSSGYQETQYF. The CDR3 region has the DNA TGTGCCAGCTCATCCGGGTACCAAGAGACCCAGTACTTC. The J gene is TRBJ2-5, the V gene TRBV18; the D is unclear. The length of the CDR3 is 13 residues. V lost 5 bases, J lost 0 bases, and 7 bases lay in between. CDR1 is KGHSH, CDR2 LQKENI, per germline. The whole variable domain, filled in from reference TRBV18 and TRBJ2-5, reads NAGVMQNPRHLVRRRGQEARLRCSPMKGHSHVYWYRQLPEEGLKFMVYLQKENIIDESGMPKERFSAEFPKEGPSILRIQQVVRGDSAAYFCASSSGYQETQYFGPGTRLLVL.

This clone was observed once. The gene calls are TRBV18 and TRBJ2-3; 7 bases match TRBD1. Unmatched junction bases numbered 4, after V lost 3 bases and J lost 4 bases. This CDR3 has 14 amino acids. From germline, CDR1 is KGHSH and CDR2 LQKENI. This CDR3 is CASSPGQFPDTQYF. CDR3 in DNA: TGTGCCAGCTCACCGGGACAGTTCCCAGATACGCAGTATTTT.

This chain uses TRBV6-1 with TRBJ2-7, with D perhaps TRBD2 (7 bases). This CDR3 spans 17 amino acids. V was shortened by 1 base and J by 4 bases, with 20 bases between the two germline ends. The V gene's germline CDR1 is MNHNS and CDR2 SASEGT. CDR3 loop: CASSEDPGGGQAYEQYF. For the CDR3, the DNA is TGTGCCAGCAGTGAAGACCCTGGGGGGGGACAAGCGTACGAGCAGTACTTC.

There are a few counts of this clone. The CDR3 nucleotides are TGTGCCAGCAGCTCAAGGGCGGGCTGGCAGGGGGCTGGAAATGAGCAGTTCTTC. This sequence encodes CASSSRAGWQGAGNEQFF. The V gene is TRBV11-3, the J gene TRBJ2-1; TRBD1 matches 8 bases. V shed 4 bases and J 7 bases; nucleotides not matched to a gene: 18. The V gene's germline CDR1 is SGHNT and CDR2 YENEEA. CDR3 length equals 18 residues.

There are a few counts of this clone. V is TRBV19 and J is TRBJ1-1, with D uncertain. Trimming left V 6 bases short and J 1 base short, with 6 bases between. CDR3 length: 12 residues. Germline V lookup: CDR1 LNHDA, CDR2 SQIVND (reference sequence). The CDR3 spells CASSNRNTEAFF. For the CDR3, the DNA is TGTGCCAGTAGCAACAGGAACACTGAAGCTTTCTTT.

The V and J genes are TRBV14 and TRBJ2-3; TRBD2 aligns across 11 bases. V shed 0 bases and J 14 bases; nucleotides not matched to a gene: 7. CDR1 and CDR2 from the germline V gene are SGHDN and FVKESK. The CDR3 spans 14 residues. This CDR3 reads CASSQDRTSGSRYF. CDR3 nucleotides: TGTGCCAGCAGCCAAGATCGTACTAGCGGGAGTCGGTATTTT.

In its sample, this clone was seen a few times. This sequence joins TRBV11-3 and TRBJ1-6, with D tentatively TRBD1 (6 bases). Germline V gene lookup returns CDR1 SGHNT and CDR2 YENEEA. Trimming took 6 bases from V and 6 from J, leaving 12 bases between them. The CDR3 totals 14 residues. The CDR3 DNA sequence: TGTGCCAGCAGTCAGGGGACAATTAATTCACCCCTCCACTTT. As protein: CASSQGTINSPLHF.

This clone has more than one count but fewer than ten. The genes are TRBV11-3 and TRBJ2-1, with 11 bases that match TRBD2. J was trimmed by 9 bases and V by 5 bases; bases with no gene match: 9. Germline assignment: CDR1 SGHNT and CDR2 YENEEA. This CDR3 is 15 amino acids long. The CDR3 is CASSQLTSGTGEQFF. CDR3 nucleotide sequence: TGTGCCAGCAGCCAATTGACTAGCGGGACGGGTGAGCAGTTCTTC.

By share of the sample, this clone is large (0.1 to 1%). The chain uses TRBV6-8 and TRBJ1-1; D call uncertain. Per the germline V gene, CDR1 is MNHGY and CDR2 is SAAAGT. CDR3 size: 13 residues. Deletions cut 6 bases from V and 1 base from J, with 9 bases between. CDR3 residues: CASSPRQNTEAFF. CDR3 sequence (DNA): TGTGCCAGCAGCCCAAGACAGAACACTGAAGCTTTCTTT.

By share, this clone counts as large. The chain has TRBV11-3 and TRBJ2-1, with 8 bases lining up with TRBD2. Germline V gives CDR1 SGHNT, CDR2 YENEEA. This CDR3 spans 16 amino acids. Germline trimming cut 1 base from V and 8 bases from J; bases unmatched to any gene: 10. DNA of the CDR3: TGTGCCAGCAGCTTAGGGTCTAGCGGGTATACATATGAGCAGTTCTTC. This translates into CASSLGSSGYTYEQFF.

The chain uses TRBV11-3 and TRBJ2-5, with D perhaps matching TRBD1 (7 bases). V gave up 4 bases and J gave up 2 bases, with 14 bases separating them. The CDR3 is 15 amino acids. CDR1 SGHNT and CDR2 YENEEA come from the germline V gene. The chain's CDR3 is CASSWRGRRQETQYF. The CDR3 DNA sequence: TGTGCCAGCAGCTGGAGGGGGCGTAGGCAAGAGACCCAGTACTTC.

This clone counts as medium-sized. This rearrangement joins TRBV6-1 to TRBJ1-1, with D perhaps TRBD1 (6 bases). Trimming pared 1 base from V and 5 bases from J, leaving 14 bases between. CDR3 length: 15 amino acids. Germline CDR1 is MNHNS and CDR2 is SASEGT. Here the CDR3 reads CASSEGIRGQTEAFF. CDR3 DNA: TGTGCCAGCAGTGAAGGTATCAGGGGTCAAACTGAAGCTTTCTTT.

The gene calls are TRBV30 and TRBJ2-7, with a possible D match to TRBD1 (5 bases). The germline V gene encodes CDR1 GTSNPN and CDR2 SVGIG (reference sequence). CDR3 size: 13 residues. Between the trimmed V and J ends, which lost 3 bases and 2 bases, there was a span of 11 bases. This CDR3 reads CAWSQTETYEQYF. In DNA form, the CDR3 reads TGTGCCTGGAGCCAGACAGAAACCTACGAGCAGTACTTC.

By sample share, this clone is medium-sized (0.01 to 0.1%). V and J are TRBV11-3 and TRBJ1-2; 8 nucleotides match TRBD1. The V segment lost 3 bases and the J segment 5 bases; nucleotides outside the gene matches: 5. The CDR3 spans 14 residues. CDR1 and CDR2 (germline): SGHNT, YENEEA. In DNA, the CDR3 is TGTGCCAGCAGCTTTGGACAGGGAGAATATGGCTACACCTTC. As protein: CASSFGQGEYGYTF. The complete variable domain, with remaining parts taken from reference TRBV11-3 and TRBJ1-2, reads EAGVVQSPRYKIIEKKQPVAFWCNPISGHNTLYWYLQNLGQGPELLIRYENEEAVDDSQLPKDRFSAERLKGVDSTLKIQPAELGDSAVYLCASSFGQGEYGYTFGSGTRLTVV.

This clone was recorded a few times. This sequence joins TRBV7-2 and TRBJ1-1; D gene uncertain. This CDR3 comprises 13 residues. The ends were cut back, 2 bases at V and 1 base at J, with 5 bases in the middle. Germline values: CDR1 SGHTA, CDR2 FQGNSA. The CDR3 nucleotides are TGTGCCAGCAGCTTAAGCAGGAACACTGAAGCTTTCTTT. Translating it yields CASSLSRNTEAFF.

The chain recombines TRBV19 with TRBJ2-5; no clear D. Looked up from germline, CDR1 is LNHDA and CDR2 is SQIVND (reference sequence). V was shortened by 8 bases and J by 4 bases, with 11 bases between the two germline ends. The CDR3 is 12 amino acids. The CDR3 sequence: CASGPPGETQYF. The CDR3 DNA reads TGTGCCAGTGGGCCTCCCGGAGAGACCCAGTACTTC.

This clone was detected only a few times. This sequence joins TRBV13 and TRBJ2-1; 8 nucleotides match TRBD2. The CDR3 sequence is 15 residues long. CDR1 is PRHDT and CDR2 is FYEKMQ in the germline V gene (reference sequence). The trim removed 0 bases at V and 10 bases at J, leaving 8 bases unmatched. In DNA, the CDR3 is TGTGCCAGCAGCTTAGGGCTAGCGGGTGGGTTGGAGCAGTTCTTC. Its protein is CASSLGLAGGLEQFF.

By proportion, this clone is medium-sized. V is TRBV11-3 and J is TRBJ2-5; 10 bases are a match to TRBD2. Germline trimming cut 1 base from V and 4 bases from J; bases unmatched to any gene: 3. CDR3 length equals 15 residues. Germline V gene data show CDR1 as SGHNT and CDR2 as YENEEA. The CDR3 sequence is CASSLVGLATETQYF. The CDR3 coding sequence is TGTGCCAGCAGCTTAGTGGGACTAGCGACAGAGACCCAGTACTTC.

This clone was counted between two and nine times. The chain recombines TRBV11-3 with TRBJ2-1, with 8 positions matching TRBD2. J gave up 4 bases and V 6 bases, and 8 bases lay outside the gene matches. Germline assignment: CDR1 SGHNT and CDR2 YENEEA. This CDR3 is 15 amino acids long. The CDR3 bases are TGTGCCAGCAGAATCCGGGAGGGTCGGTACAATGAGCAGTTCTTC. It yields the protein CASRIREGRYNEQFF.

By share, this clone ranks as medium-sized (0.01 to 0.1%). The V call is TRBV6-1, the J call TRBJ1-5, with unresolved D. V lost 0 bases to trimming and J lost 0 bases, with 15 bases between them. The CDR3 loop spans 18 amino acids. Per the germline V gene, CDR1 is MNHNS and CDR2 is SASEGT. The CDR3 nucleotides are TGTGCCAGCAGTGAAGCGCTTCCTTTGGGGTATAGCAATCAGCCCCAGCATTTT. Its translation is CASSEALPLGYSNQPQHF.